This TCR beta chain appears in the sequencing data of a study of shared clonotypes between healthy human individuals. Overall study findings and caveats: Few donors restricted represented genetic and exposure-history diversity. Against clonotypes common to all four donors, non-shared ones had lower generation probabilities.

The CDR3 consists of 17 residues. Germline V lookup: CDR1 LNHDA, CDR2 SQIVND (reference sequence). With V trimmed by 0 bases and J by 8 bases, 12 bases remained unmatched. Data came from immunoSEQ multiplex PCR; TCRdb stores just in-frame clones and leaves some out. The top ten clones hold 0.5% to 0.65% of a sample with about 1.1 million clones, approximately 78% of them seen once. As regards this clone: Its matching antigen is unknown.

The origin of this receptor is a man between 18 and 29 years old in good health. Some clones in this sample may be carry-over from other donors' samples. J is TRBJ1-5 and V is TRBV19; TRBD1 matches 8 bases. The sample consisted of memory CD4+ T cells from PBMCs. Subset meaning: CD45RA-negative fraction. CDR3 sequence (DNA): TGTGCCAGTAGTATAGACCGGCCGTCCTTGACAGGGGAGCCCCAGCATTTT. Its protein is CASSIDRPSLTGEPQHF.